The subject of this entry is one T cell receptor beta chain. The sample is drawn from a study of blood T cell repertoires in COVID-19. Study-wide background: Material from acute and convalescent COVID-19 was sourced from the United States, Italy and Spain.

Produced via immunoSEQ multiplex PCR; TCRdb's table is partial and in-frame only. Of fewer than 250,000 clones in the sample, about 90% were seen once. The study recruited people aged 18 to 89 years across about two dozen US areas. Categorization into cohorts depended on clinical history that participants reported. A PCR-confirmed or clinician-diagnosed COVID-19 case had contacted exposed participants within 2 weeks of entry. Germline V gene lookup returns CDR1 SGHRS and CDR2 YFSETQ. CDR3 length equals 13 residues. The V end was cut by 4 bases, the J end by 0 bases, with 6 bases between. The sequence was collected from a woman aged 25 to 39 who had been exposed to COVID-19. The V call is TRBV5-1, the J call TRBJ2-3, with D possibly matching TRBD2 (5 bases). The sample consisted of PBMCs or T cells enriched from blood (not recorded which). Here the CDR3 DNA reads TGCGCCAGCAGCAGGAGGAGCACAGATACGCAGTATTTT. Protein sequence: CASSRRSTDTQYF.